The count of the clone carrying this TCR beta chain is one. The record originates from a study of blood T cell repertoires in COVID-19. Study overall: PBMCs, B-cell-depleted T cells, or T cells were the source of the cDNA or gDNA that made up the material.

Germline V CDR1 and CDR2: SGHDT, YYEEEE. Trimming at V came to 4 bases and at J to 1 base, leaving 4 bases not matched to a gene. The CDR3 is 14 residues long. Authors' methods: Estimated nucleated cell counts came from reference gene primer amplification. The data were produced by immunoSEQ multiplex PCR, yet TCRdb's version contains in-frame clones alone and is incomplete. V and J calls and clone size come straight from that table; D and trimming were deduced from the DNA. The sample records 79,000 or so clones, more than 75% being singletons. What was sequenced was peripheral blood. This rearrangement joins TRBV5-6 to TRBJ2-7, with TRBD1 matching 8 bases. The clonotype comes from a human donor in a cohort sampled during active COVID-19. The CDR3 sequence is CASSMGTGSYEQYF. For the CDR3, the DNA is TGTGCCAGCAGCATGGGGACAGGATCCTACGAGCAGTACTTC.